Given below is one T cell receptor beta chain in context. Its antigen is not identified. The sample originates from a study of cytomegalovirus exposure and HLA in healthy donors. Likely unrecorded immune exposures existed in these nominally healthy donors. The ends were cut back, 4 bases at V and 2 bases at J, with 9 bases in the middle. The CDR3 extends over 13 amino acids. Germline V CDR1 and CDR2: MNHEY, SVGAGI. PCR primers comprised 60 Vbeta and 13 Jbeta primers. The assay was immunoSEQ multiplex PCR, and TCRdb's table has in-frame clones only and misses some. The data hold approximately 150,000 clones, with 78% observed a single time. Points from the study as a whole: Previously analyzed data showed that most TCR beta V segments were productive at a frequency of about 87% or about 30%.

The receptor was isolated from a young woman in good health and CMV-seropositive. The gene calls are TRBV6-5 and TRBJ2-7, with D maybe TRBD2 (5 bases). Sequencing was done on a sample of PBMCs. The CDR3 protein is CASSLEGTYEQYF. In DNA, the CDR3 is TGTGCCAGCAGTTTAGAGGGAACCTACGAGCAGTACTTC.